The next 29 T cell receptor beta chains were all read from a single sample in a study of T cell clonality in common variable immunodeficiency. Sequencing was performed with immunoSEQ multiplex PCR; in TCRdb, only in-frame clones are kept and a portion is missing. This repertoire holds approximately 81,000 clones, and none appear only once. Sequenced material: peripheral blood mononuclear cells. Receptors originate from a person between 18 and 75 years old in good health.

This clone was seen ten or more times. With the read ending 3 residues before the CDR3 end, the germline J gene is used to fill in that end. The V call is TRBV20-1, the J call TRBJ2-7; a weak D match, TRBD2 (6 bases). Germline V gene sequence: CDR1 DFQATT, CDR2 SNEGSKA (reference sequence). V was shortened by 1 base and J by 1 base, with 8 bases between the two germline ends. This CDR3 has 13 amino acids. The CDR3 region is CSARVGTSYEQYF. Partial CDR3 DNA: TGCAGTGCTAGAGTCGGGACTTCCTACGAG.

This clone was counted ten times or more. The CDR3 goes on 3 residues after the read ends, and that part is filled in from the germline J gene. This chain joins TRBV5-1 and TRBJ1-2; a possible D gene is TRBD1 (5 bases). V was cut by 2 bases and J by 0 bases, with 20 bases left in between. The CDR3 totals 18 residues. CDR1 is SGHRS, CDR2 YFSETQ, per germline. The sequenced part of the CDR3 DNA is TGCGCCAGCAGCTTTATTAAGGTGGGGCAAATATCTAACTATGGC. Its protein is CASSFIKVGQISNYG. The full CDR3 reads CASSFIKVGQISNYGYTF.

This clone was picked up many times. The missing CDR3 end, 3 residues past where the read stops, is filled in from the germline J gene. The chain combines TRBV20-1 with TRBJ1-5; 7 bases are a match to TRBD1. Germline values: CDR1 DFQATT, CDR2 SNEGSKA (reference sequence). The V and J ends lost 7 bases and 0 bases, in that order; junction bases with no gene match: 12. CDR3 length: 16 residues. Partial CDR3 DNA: TGCAGTGTAGACTCGGGACAGAGTCTTAGCAATCAGCCC. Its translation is CSVDSGQSLSNQP. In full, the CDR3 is CSVDSGQSLSNQPQHF.

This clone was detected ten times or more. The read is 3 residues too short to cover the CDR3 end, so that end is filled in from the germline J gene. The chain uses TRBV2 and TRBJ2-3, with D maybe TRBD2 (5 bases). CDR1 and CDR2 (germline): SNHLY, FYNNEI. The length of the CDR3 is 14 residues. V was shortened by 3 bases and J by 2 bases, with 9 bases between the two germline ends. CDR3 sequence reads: CASSDILATDTQYF. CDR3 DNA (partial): TGTGCCAGCAGTGACATTCTAGCCACAGATACG.

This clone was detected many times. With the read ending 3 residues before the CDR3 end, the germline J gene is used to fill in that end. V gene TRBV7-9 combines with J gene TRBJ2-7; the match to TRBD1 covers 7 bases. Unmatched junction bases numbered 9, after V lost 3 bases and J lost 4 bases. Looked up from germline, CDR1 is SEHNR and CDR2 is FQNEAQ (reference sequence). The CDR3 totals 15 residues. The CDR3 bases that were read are TGTGCCAGCAGCTTTATAGGACAGGCCGAATACGAG. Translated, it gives CASSFIGQAEYE. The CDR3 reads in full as CASSFIGQAEYEQYF.

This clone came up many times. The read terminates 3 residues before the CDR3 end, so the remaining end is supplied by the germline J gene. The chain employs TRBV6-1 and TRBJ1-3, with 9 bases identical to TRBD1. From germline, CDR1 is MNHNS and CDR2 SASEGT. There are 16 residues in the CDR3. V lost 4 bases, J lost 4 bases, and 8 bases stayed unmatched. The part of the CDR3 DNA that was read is TGTGCCAGCAGTGTTACCTCCGGGACAGGGGGAAACACC. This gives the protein CASSVTSGTGGNT. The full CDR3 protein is CASSVTSGTGGNTIYF.

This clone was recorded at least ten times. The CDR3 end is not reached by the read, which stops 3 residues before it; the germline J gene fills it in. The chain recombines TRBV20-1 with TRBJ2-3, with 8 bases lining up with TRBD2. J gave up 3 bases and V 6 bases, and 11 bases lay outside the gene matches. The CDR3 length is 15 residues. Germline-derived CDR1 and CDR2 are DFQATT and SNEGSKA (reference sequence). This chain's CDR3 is CSAKIAGRSTDTQYF. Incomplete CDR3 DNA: TGCAGTGCCAAGATAGCGGGGCGCTCGACAGATACG.

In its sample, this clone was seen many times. The CDR3 protein is CASSLGWDRPYEQYF. The CDR3 bases that were read are TGTGCCAGCAGCTTGGGATGGGACAGACCCTACGAG. The rearrangement uses TRBV7-8 and TRBJ2-7; 7 nucleotides align to TRBD1. The CDR3 end lies 3 residues beyond the end of the read and is filled in from the germline J gene. V trimming: 3 bases; J trimming: 2 bases; junction bases outside the gene matches: 7. From germline, CDR1 is SGHVS and CDR2 FQNEAQ. This CDR3 has 15 residues.

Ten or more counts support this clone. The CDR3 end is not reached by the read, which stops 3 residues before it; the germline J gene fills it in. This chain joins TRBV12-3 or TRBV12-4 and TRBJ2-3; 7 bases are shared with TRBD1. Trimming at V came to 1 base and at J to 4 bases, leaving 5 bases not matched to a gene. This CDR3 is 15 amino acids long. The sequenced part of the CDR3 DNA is TGTGCCAGCAGTTTAGTAAACAGGGGATCAGATACG. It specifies CASSLVNRGSDT. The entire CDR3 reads CASSLVNRGSDTQYF.

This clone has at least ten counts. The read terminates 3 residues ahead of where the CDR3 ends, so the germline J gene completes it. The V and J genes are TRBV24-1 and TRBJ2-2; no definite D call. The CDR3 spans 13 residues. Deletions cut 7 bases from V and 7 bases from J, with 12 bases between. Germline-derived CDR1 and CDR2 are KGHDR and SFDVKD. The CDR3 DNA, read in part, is TGTGCCACCAGGAGAACTAAAATCGGGGAG. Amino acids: CATRRTKIGE. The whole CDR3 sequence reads CATRRTKIGELFF.

CDR3: CASSERAINSPLHF. CDR3 DNA (partial): TGTGCCAGCAGTGAGAGGGCTATCAATTCACCC. The chain carries TRBV2 and TRBJ1-6; D is unclear. The read comes to an end 3 residues before the CDR3 does, leaving the germline J gene to fill in the end. The germline V and J ends were trimmed by 3 bases and 7 bases, with 10 bases remaining between them. This CDR3 spans 14 amino acids. Germline assignment: CDR1 SNHLY and CDR2 FYNNEI.

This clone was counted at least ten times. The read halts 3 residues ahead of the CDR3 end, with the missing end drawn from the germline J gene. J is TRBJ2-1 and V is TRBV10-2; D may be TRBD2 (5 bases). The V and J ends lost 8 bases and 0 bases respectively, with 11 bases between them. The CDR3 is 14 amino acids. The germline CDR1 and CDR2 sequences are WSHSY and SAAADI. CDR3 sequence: CASESGSSYNEQFF. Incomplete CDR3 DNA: TGCGCCAGCGAGAGCGGTAGCTCCTACAATGAG.

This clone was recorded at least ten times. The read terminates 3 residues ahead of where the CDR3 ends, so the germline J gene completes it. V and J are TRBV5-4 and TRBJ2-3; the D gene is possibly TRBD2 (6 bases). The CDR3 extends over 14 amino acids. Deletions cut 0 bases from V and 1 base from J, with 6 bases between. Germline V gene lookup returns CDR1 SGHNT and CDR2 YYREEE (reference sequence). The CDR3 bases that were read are TGTGCCAGCAGCTTGGGCGGGGGCACAGATACG. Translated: CASSLGGGTDT. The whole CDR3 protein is CASSLGGGTDTQYF.

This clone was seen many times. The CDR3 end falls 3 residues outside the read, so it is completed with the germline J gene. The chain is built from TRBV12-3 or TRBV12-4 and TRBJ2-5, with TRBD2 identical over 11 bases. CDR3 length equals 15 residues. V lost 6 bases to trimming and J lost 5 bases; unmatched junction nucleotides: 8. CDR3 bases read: TGTGCCAGCAGAACTAGCGGGAGTTGGTTCGAGACC. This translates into CASRTSGSWFET. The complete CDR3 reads CASRTSGSWFETQYF.

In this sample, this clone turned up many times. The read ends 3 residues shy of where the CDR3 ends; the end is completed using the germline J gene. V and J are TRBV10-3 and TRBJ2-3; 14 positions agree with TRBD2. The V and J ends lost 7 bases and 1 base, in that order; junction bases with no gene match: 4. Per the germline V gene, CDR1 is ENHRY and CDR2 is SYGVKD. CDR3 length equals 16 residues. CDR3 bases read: TGTGCCATCACCAAGGGACTAGCGGGAGGCACAGATACG. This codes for CAITKGLAGGTDT. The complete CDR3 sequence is CAITKGLAGGTDTQYF.

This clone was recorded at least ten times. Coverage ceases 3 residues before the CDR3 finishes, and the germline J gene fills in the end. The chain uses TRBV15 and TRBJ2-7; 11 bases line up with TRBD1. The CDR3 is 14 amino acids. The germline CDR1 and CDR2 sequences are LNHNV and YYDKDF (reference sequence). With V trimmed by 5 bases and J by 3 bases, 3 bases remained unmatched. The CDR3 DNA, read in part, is TGTGCCACCAGCGGGGGACAGGGGGTCTACGAG. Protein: CATSGGQGVYE. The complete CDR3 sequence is CATSGGQGVYEQYF.

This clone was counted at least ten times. The CDR3 DNA, read in part, is TGCAGCGCCGGACAGATTGAA. Its translation is CSAGQIE. From start to end, the CDR3 is CSAGQIEAFF. The chain links TRBV29-1 to TRBJ1-1; tentatively, D is TRBD1 (6 bases). The read falls 3 residues short of the CDR3 end, and the missing part is taken from the germline J gene. V lost 7 bases, J lost 7 bases, and 10 bases lay in between. CDR1 is SQVTM and CDR2 is ANQGSEA in the germline V gene. The CDR3 is 10 residues long.

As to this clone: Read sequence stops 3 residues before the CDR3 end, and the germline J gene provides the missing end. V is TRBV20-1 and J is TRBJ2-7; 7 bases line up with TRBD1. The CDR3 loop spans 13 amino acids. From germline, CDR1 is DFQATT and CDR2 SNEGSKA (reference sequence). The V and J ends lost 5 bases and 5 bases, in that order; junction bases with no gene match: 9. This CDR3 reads CSAVRDSPNEQYF. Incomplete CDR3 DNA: TGCAGTGCTGTCCGGGACAGCCCCAACGAG.

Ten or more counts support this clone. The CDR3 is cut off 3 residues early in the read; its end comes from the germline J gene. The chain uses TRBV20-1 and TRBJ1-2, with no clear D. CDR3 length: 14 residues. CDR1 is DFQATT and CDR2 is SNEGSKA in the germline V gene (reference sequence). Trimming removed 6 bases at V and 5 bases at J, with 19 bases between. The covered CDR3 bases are TGCAGTGCCTACGACGTAGGGCGAACTTATGGC. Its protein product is CSAYDVGRTYG. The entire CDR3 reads CSAYDVGRTYGYTF.

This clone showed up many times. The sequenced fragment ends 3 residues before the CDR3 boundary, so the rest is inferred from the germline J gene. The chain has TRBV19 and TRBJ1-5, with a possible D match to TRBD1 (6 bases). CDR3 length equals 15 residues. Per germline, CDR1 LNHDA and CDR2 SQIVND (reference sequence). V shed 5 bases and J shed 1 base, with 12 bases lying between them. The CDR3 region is CASSPRGASNQPQHF. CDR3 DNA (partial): TGTGCCAGTAGTCCCCGGGGGGCAAGCAATCAGCCC.

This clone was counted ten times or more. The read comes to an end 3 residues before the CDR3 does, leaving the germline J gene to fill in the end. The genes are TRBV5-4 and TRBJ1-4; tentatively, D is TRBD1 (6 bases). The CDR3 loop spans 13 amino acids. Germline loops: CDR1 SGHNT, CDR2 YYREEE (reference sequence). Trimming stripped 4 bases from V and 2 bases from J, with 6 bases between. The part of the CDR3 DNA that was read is TGTGCCAGCAGCCAGGGGACTAATGAAAAA. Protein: CASSQGTNEK. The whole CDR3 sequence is CASSQGTNEKLFF. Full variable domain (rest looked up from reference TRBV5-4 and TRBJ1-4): ETGVTQSPTHLIKTRGQQVTLRCSSQSGHNTVSWYQQALGQGPQFIFQYYREEENGRGNFPPRFSGLQFPNYSSELNVNALELDDSALYLCASSQGTNEKLFFGSGTQLSVL.

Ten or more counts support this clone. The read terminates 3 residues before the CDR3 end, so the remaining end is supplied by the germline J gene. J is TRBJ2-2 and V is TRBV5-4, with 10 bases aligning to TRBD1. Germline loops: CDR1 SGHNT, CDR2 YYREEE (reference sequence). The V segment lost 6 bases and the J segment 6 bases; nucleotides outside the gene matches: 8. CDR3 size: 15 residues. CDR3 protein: CASNQWDRGPGELFF. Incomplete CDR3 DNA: TGTGCCAGCAACCAATGGGACAGGGGTCCCGGGGAG. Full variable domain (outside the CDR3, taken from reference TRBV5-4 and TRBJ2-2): ETGVTQSPTHLIKTRGQQVTLRCSSQSGHNTVSWYQQALGQGPQFIFQYYREEENGRGNFPPRFSGLQFPNYSSELNVNALELDDSALYLCASNQWDRGPGELFFGEGSRLTVL.

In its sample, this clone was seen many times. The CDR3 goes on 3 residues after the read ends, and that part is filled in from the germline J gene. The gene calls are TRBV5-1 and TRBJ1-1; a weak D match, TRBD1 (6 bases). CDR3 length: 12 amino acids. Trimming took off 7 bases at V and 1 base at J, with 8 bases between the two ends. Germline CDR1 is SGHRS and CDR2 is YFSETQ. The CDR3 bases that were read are TGCGCCAGCCAGACAGGGAACACTGAA. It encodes CASQTGNTE. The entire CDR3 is CASQTGNTEAFF.

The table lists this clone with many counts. Partial CDR3 DNA: TGTGCCATCAGTGAGGCTAGCGGCACAGATACG. This gives the protein CAISEASGTDT. The full CDR3 reads CAISEASGTDTQYF. The rearrangement links TRBV10-3 to TRBJ2-3, with D possibly matching TRBD2 (6 bases). Sequencing ends 3 residues short of the CDR3 end; the germline J gene provides the rest. The CDR3 contains 14 residues. V was cut by 2 bases and J by 1 base, with 7 bases left in between. Germline-derived CDR1 and CDR2 are ENHRY and SYGVKD.

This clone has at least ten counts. The CDR3 loop reads CASSLAGTGDYEQYF. Partial CDR3 DNA: TGTGCCAGCAGCTTAGCCGGGACAGGGGACTACGAG. The chain couples TRBV7-2 to TRBJ2-7; 10 nucleotides agree with TRBD1. From the germline J gene comes the end of the CDR3, since the read stops 3 residues before it. This CDR3 comprises 15 residues. Germline V gives CDR1 SGHTA, CDR2 FQGNSA. The J segment lost 3 bases and the V segment lost 0 bases, leaving 2 bases of the junction unmatched.

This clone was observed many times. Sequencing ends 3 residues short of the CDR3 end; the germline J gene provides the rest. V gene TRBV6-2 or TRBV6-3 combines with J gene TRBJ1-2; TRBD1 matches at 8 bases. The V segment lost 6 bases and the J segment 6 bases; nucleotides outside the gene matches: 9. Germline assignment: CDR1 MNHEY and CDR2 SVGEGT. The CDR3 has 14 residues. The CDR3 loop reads CASRRTGIRDGYTF. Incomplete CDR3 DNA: TGTGCCAGCAGAAGGACAGGGATTAGAGATGGC.

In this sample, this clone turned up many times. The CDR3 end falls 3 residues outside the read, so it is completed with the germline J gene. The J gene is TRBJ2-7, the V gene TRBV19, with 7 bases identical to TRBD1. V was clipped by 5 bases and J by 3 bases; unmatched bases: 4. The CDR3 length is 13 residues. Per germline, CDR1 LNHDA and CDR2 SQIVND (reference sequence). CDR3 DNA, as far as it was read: TGTGCCAGTAGTGAGGGACAGATCTACGAG. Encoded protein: CASSEGQIYE. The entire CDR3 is CASSEGQIYEQYF. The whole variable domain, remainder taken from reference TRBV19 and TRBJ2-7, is DGGITQSPKYLFRKEGQNVTLSCEQNLNHDAMYWYRQDPGQGLRLIYYSQIVNDFQKGDIAEGYSVSREKKESFPLTVTSAQKNPTAFYLCASSEGQIYEQYFGPGTRLTVT.

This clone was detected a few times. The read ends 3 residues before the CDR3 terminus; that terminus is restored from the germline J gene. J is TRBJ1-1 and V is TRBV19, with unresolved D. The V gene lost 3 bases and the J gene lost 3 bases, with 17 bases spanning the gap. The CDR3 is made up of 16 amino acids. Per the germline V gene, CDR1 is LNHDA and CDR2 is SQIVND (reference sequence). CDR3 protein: CASSISRRAGDTEAFF. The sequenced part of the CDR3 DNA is TGTGCCAGTAGTATCTCGCGGAGGGCCGGGGACACTGAA.

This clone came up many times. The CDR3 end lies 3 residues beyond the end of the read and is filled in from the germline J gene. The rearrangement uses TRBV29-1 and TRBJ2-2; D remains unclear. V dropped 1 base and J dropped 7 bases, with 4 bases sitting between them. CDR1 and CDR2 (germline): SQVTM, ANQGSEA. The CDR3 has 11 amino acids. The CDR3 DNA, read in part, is TGCAGCGTTGAAGGCGGCGGGGAG. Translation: CSVEGGGE. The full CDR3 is CSVEGGGELFF.